The entry below describes one T cell receptor (beta chain). What it binds is unknown. This sample is part of a study of cytomegalovirus exposure and HLA in healthy donors. Study findings and constraints: When the data were analyzed later, several of the most significant clusters appeared to be linked to common viral pathogens. Other equally common chains were less clonally expanded than HLA-associated TCR beta chains, a later analysis showed.

Researchers ran the PCR with 60 Vbeta and 13 Jbeta primers. Here immunoSEQ multiplex PCR was the method, and the copy in TCRdb shows in-frame clones only, minus some. The sample consists of about 180,000 clones, more than 70% of them appearing once. The sample taken for sequencing was PBMCs. This TCR was recovered from a boy aged 2 to 10 in good health and CMV-seronegative.

The CDR3 sequence is CSVHRGNGYTF. CDR3 DNA sequence: TGCAGCGTTCACCGAGGGAATGGCTACACCTTC. The rearrangement uses TRBV29-1 and TRBJ1-2; no clear D. The CDR3 contains 11 residues. V was trimmed by 5 bases and J by 6 bases, leaving 10 bases between them. The germline CDR1 and CDR2 sequences are SQVTM and ANQGSEA.